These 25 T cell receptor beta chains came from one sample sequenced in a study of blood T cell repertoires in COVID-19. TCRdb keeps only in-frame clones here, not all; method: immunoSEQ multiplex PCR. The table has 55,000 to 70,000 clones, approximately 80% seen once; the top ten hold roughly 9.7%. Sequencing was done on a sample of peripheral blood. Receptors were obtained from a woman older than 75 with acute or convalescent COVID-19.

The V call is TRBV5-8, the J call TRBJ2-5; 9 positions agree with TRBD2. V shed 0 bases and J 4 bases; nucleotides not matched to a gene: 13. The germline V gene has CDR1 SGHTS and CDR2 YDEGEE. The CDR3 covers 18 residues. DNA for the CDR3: TGTGCCAGCAGCTTGGCCTCTATTGGCGGGGGGGCAAGAGAGACCCAGTACTTC. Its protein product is CASSLASIGGGARETQYF. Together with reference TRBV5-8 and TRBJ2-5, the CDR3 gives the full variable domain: EAGVTQSPTHLIKTRGQQATLRCSPISGHTSVYWYQQALGLGLQFLLWYDEGEERNRGNFPPRFSGRQFPNYSSELNVNALELEDSALYLCASSLASIGGGARETQYFGPGTRLLVL.

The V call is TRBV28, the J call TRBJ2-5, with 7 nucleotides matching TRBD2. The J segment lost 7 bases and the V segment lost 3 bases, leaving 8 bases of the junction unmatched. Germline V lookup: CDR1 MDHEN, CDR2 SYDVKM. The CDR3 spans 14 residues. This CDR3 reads CASSFWAGDRTQYF. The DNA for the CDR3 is TGTGCCAGCAGTTTCTGGGCGGGGGATAGGACCCAGTACTTC. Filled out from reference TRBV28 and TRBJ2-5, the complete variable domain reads DVKVTQSSRYLVKRTGEKVFLECVQDMDHENMFWYRQDPGLGLRLIYFSYDVKMKEKGDIPEGYSVSREKKERFSLILESASTNQTSMYLCASSFWAGDRTQYFGPGTRLLVL.

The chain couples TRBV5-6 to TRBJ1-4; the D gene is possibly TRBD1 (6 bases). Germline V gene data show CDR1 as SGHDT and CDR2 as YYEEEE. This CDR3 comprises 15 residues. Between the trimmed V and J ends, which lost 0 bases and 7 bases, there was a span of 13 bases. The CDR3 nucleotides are TGTGCCAGCAGCTTGGTGACAGGCGGCGGTGAAAAACTGTTTTTT. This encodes CASSLVTGGGEKLFF.

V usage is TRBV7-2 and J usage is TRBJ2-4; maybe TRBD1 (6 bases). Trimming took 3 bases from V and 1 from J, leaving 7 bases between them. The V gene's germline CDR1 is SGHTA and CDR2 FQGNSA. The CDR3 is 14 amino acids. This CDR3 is CASSLGAAKNIQYF. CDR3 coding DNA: TGTGCCAGCAGCTTGGGGGCCGCCAAAAACATTCAGTACTTC.

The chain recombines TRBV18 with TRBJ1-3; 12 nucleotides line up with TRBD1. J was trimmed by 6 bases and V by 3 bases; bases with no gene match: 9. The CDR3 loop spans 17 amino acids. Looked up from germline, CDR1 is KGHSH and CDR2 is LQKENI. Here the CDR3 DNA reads TGTGCCAGCTCACCTATAACCGGGACAGGGGGCGAAAACACCATATATTTT. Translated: CASSPITGTGGENTIYF.

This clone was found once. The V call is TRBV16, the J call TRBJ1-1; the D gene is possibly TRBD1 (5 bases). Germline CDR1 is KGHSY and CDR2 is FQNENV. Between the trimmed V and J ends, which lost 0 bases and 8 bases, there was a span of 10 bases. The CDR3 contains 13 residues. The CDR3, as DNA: TGTGCCAGCAGCCAATCGGTGCAGGGAGAAGCTTTCTTT. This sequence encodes CASSQSVQGEAFF.

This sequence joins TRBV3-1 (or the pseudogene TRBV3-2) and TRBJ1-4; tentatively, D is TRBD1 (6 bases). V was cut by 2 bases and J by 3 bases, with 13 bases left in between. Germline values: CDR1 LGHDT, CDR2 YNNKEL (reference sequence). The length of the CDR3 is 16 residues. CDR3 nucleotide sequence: TGTGCCAGCAGCCAAAGGCCCGGACAGCCTAATGAAAAACTGTTTTTT. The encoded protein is CASSQRPGQPNEKLFF.

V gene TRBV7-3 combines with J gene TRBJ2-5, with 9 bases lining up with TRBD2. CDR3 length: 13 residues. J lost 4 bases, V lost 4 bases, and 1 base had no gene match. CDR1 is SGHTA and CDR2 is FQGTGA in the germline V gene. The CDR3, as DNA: TGTGCCAGCAGCTATAGCGGGGGAGAGACCCAGTACTTC. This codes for CASSYSGGETQYF.

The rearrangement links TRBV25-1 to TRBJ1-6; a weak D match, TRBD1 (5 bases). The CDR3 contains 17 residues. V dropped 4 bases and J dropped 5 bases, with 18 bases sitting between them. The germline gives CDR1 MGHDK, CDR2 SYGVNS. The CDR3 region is CASSARFDSPHNSPLHF. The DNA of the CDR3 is TGTGCCAGCAGTGCCCGTTTCGACAGCCCTCATAATTCACCCCTCCACTTT.

The CDR3 DNA sequence: TGTGCCAGCTCACCCTACACGACAGGAGGCGGCTACACCTTC. Protein: CASSPYTTGGGYTF. The genes are TRBV18 and TRBJ1-2; a weak D match, TRBD1 (6 bases). V was trimmed by 3 bases and J by 8 bases, leaving 16 bases between them. The germline gives CDR1 KGHSH, CDR2 LQKENI. The CDR3 contains 14 residues.

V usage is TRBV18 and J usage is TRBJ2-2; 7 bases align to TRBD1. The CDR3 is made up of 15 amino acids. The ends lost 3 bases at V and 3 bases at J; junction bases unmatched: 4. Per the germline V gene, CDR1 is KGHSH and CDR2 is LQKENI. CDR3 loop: CASSPRTGDTGELFF. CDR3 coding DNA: TGTGCCAGCTCACCTAGAACAGGGGACACCGGGGAGCTGTTTTTT.

CDR3 DNA sequence: TGTGCCAGCATTAGCGGGGGAGTATACGAGCAGTACTTC. Translated, it gives CASISGGVYEQYF. The rearrangement joins TRBV6-5 to TRBJ2-7, with TRBD2 matching over 9 bases. J was trimmed by 4 bases and V by 7 bases; bases with no gene match: 5. Germline CDR1 is MNHEY and CDR2 is SVGAGI. The CDR3 length is 13 residues.

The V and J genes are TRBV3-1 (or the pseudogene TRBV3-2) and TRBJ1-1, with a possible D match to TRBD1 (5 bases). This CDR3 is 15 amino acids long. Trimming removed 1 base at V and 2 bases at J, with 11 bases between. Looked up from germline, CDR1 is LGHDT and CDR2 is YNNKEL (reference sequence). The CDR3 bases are TGTGCCAGCAGCCAAGGTGGGGCACCAAACACTGAAGCTTTCTTT. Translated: CASSQGGAPNTEAFF.

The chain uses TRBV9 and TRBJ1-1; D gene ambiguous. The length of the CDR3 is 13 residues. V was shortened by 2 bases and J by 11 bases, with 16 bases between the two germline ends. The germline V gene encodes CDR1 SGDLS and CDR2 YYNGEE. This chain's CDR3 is CASSVTPGMRAFF. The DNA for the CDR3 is TGTGCCAGCAGCGTGACACCGGGAATGAGGGCTTTCTTT.

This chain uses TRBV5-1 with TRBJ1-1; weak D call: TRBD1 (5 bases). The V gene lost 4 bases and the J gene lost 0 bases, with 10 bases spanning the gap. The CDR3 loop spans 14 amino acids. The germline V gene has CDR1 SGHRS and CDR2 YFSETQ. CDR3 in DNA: TGCGCCAGCAGCAGGGAGGGGATGAACACTGAAGCTTTCTTT. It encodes CASSREGMNTEAFF. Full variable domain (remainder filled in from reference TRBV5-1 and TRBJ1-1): KAGVTQTPRYLIKTRGQQVTLSCSPISGHRSVSWYQQTPGQGLQFLFEYFSETQRNKGNFPGRFSGRQFSNSRSEMNVSTLELGDSALYLCASSREGMNTEAFFGQGTRLTVV.

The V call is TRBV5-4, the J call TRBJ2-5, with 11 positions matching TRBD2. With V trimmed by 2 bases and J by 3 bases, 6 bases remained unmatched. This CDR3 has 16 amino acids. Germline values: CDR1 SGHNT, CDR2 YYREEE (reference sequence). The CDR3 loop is CASSFAPGLAEETQYF. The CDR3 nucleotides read TGTGCCAGCAGCTTTGCCCCGGGACTAGCGGAAGAGACCCAGTACTTC. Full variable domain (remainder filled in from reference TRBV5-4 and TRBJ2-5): ETGVTQSPTHLIKTRGQQVTLRCSSQSGHNTVSWYQQALGQGPQFIFQYYREEENGRGNFPPRFSGLQFPNYSSELNVNALELDDSALYLCASSFAPGLAEETQYFGPGTRLLVL.

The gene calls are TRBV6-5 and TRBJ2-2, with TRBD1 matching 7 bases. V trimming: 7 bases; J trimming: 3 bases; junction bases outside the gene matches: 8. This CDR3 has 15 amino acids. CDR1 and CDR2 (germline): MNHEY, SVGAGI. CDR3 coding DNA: TGTGCCAGCAAGGAGACAGGGACCTACACCGGGGAGCTGTTTTTT. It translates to CASKETGTYTGELFF.

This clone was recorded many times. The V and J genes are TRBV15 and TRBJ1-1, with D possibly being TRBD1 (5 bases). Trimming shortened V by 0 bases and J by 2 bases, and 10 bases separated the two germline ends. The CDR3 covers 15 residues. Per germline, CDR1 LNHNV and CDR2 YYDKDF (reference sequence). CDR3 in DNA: TGTGCCACCAGCAGAGACAGGGAAGGAAACACTGAAGCTTTCTTT. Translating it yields CATSRDREGNTEAFF.

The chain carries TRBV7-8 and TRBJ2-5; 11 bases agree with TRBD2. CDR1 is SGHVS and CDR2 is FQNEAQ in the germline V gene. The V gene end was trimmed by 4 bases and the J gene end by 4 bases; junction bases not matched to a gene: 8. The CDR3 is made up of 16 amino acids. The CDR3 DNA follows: TGTGCCAGCAGCTGGGCTAGCGGGGGGACGAGAGAGACCCAGTACTTC. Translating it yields CASSWASGGTRETQYF.

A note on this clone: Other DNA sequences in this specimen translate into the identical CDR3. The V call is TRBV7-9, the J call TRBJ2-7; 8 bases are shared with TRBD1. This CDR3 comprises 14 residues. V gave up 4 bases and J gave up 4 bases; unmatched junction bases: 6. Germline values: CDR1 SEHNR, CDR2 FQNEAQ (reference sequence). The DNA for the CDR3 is TGTGCCAGCAGCTCACAGGGGGGCTTATACGAGCAGTACTTC. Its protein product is CASSSQGGLYEQYF.

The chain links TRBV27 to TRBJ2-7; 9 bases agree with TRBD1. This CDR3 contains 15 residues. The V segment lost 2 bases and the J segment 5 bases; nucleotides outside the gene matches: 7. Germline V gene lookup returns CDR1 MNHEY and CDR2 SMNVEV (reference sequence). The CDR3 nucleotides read TGTGCCAGCAGTTTACCGGGACAGGGTGCCCACGAGCAGTACTTC. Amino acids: CASSLPGQGAHEQYF.

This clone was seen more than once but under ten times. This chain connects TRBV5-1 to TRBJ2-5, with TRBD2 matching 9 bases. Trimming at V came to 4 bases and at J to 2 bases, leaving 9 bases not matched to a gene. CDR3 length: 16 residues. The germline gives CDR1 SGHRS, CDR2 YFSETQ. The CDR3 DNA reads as TGCGCCAGCAGCAGGGGACCGACTAGCGGACAAGAGACCCAGTACTTC. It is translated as CASSRGPTSGQETQYF.

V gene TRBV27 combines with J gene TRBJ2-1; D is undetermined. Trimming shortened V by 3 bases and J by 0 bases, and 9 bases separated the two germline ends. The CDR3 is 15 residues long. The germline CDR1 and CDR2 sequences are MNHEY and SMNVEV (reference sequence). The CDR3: CASSFQVSSYNEQFF. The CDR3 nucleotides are TGTGCCAGCAGTTTCCAGGTTAGCTCCTACAATGAGCAGTTCTTC.

The DNA of the CDR3 is TGTGCCAGCAGCTTAGAAACGGGCAGGGAAAATCAGCCCCAGCATTTT. This translates into CASSLETGRENQPQHF. The V call is TRBV11-3, the J call TRBJ1-5; maybe TRBD1 (5 bases). V was shortened by 0 bases and J by 4 bases, with 13 bases between the two germline ends. The CDR3 contains 16 residues. Germline CDR1 and CDR2: SGHNT and YENEEA. Supplemented by reference TRBV11-3 and TRBJ1-5, the full variable domain reads EAGVVQSPRYKIIEKKQPVAFWCNPISGHNTLYWYLQNLGQGPELLIRYENEEAVDDSQLPKDRFSAERLKGVDSTLKIQPAELGDSAVYLCASSLETGRENQPQHFGDGTRLSIL.

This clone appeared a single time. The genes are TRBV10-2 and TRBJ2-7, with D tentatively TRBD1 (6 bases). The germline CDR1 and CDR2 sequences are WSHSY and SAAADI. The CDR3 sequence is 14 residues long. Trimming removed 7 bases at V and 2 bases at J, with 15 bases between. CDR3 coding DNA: TGCGCCAGCATAAAGAACAGGGAAGCCTACGAGCAGTACTTC. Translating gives CASIKNREAYEQYF.